The TCR beta chain described here comes from a study of T cells after yellow fever vaccination. General observations from the study: Although most clonotypes did not, a small share appeared in both CD4 and CD8 compartments. Most clones from primary vaccination were detected again post-booster (around 96% CD4, more than 85% CD8).

V lost 9 bases and J 4 bases, leaving 25 bases between the germline ends. Germline V gene data show CDR1 as MDHEN and CDR2 as SYDVKM. The CDR3 is 16 residues long. UMIs were added to TCR cDNA along with a universal primer site when it was made by 5'RACE template switching. TCRdb itself ran the 5' RACE reads through MiXCR, one entry per CDR3 protein. Here the sample spans around 250,000 distinct CDR3 sequences, less than 9% being singletons. As regards this clonotype: Its matching antigen is unknown.

The sample was CD4+ T cells sorted from PBMCs, taken 15 days after the yellow fever booster vaccination. This clonotype originated in a man aged 25 to 40 who received the YFV17D yellow fever vaccine. The V call is TRBV28, the J call TRBJ2-7; D remains unclear. The CDR3 loop reads CARSPGSARGRYEQYF. In DNA, the CDR3 is TGTGCCAGGAGCCCCGGCTCGGCCAGAGGAAGGTACGAGCAGTACTTC.